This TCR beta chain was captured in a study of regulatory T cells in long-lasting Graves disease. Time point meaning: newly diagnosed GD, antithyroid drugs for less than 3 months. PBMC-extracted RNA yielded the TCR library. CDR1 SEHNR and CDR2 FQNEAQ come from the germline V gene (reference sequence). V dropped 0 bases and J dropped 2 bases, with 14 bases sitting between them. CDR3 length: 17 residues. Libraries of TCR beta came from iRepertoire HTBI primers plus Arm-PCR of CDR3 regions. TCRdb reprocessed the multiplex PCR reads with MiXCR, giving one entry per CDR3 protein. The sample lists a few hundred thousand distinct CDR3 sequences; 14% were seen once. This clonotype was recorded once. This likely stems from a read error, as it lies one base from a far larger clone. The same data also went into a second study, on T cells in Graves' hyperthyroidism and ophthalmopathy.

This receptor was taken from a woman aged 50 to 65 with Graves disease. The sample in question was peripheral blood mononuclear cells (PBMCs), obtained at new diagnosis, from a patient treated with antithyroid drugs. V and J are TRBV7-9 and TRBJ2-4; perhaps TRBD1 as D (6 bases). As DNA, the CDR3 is TGTGCCAGCAGCTTAGCCCCCAGGGGCAGGACCAAAAACATTCAGTACTTC. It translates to CASSLAPRGRTKNIQYF.